Presented here are 31 T cell receptor beta chains from one specimen sequenced in a study of CXCR3-negative and CXCR3-positive naive CD8 T cells. With UMI labels, 5' RACE was used to prepare the TRB cDNA libraries. Each CDR3 protein gets one entry in TCRdb, which reprocessed the 5' RACE reads and gives no DNA. Its listing shows some 50,000 distinct CDR3 sequences. What was sequenced was naive CXCR3- CD8+ T cells from blood. Regarding subset: CD45RO-CCR7+CD27+CD95- naive CD8+ T cells lacking CXCR3 (TNR3-). These TCRs come from a human donor in good health. Some clones in this sample may be carry-over from other donors' samples.

CDR3: CATGFSGTLTDTQYF. The rearrangement links TRBV6-2 or TRBV6-3 to TRBJ2-3; TCRdb returns TRBD2, unconfirmable since there is no DNA. Germline CDR1 reads MNHEY; CDR2 reads SVGEGT. The CDR3 is made up of 15 amino acids.

The chain joins TRBV6-5 to TRBJ2-3. Germline CDR1 is MNHEY and CDR2 is SVGAGI. The CDR3 runs 15 residues. CDR3 sequence reads: CASSRNTPTPDTQYF.

V is TRBV29-1 and J is TRBJ2-7. CDR3 length: 16 amino acids. Germline CDR1 reads SQVTM; CDR2 reads ANQGSEA. The CDR3 spells CSVHTDVYLPPYEQYF.

The chain recombines TRBV29-1 with TRBJ2-7; the D call of TRBD2 rests on TCRdb alone, since no DNA is present to check it. The CDR3 length is 15 residues. Germline CDR1 is SQVTM and CDR2 is ANQGSEA. CDR3 in amino acids: CSVEDPSGGWREQYF.

This clonotype registers medium-sized by frequency. The rearrangement uses TRBV7-4 and TRBJ2-7; TCRdb reports TRBD2, a call that lacks DNA to check it against. Germline V lookup: CDR1 SGHVT, CDR2 SQSDAQ. The CDR3 is 11 residues long. CDR3 region: CASTLLYEQYF.

The CDR3 here is CSARFTGDTEAFF. The chain employs TRBV20-1 and TRBJ1-1; TCRdb selects TRBD1, and the lack of DNA leaves this call unchecked. The CDR3 has 13 amino acids. Germline V gives CDR1 DFQATT, CDR2 SNEGSKA (reference sequence).

V gene TRBV7-9 combines with J gene TRBJ2-7; TCRdb outputs TRBD1, but without DNA this stays unchecked. The CDR3 runs 14 residues. CDR1 and CDR2 (germline): SEHNR, FQNEAQ (reference sequence). The CDR3 reads CASSLDGGPYEQYF.

This chain joins TRBV20-1 and TRBJ2-2; TCRdb names TRBD1, which stays unverified in the absence of DNA. Germline V gives CDR1 DFQATT, CDR2 SNEGSKA (reference sequence). The CDR3 runs to 14 residues. The CDR3 loop is CSAGQGKEAGELFF.

The chain couples TRBV29-1 to TRBJ2-1; TCRdb names TRBD1, which stays unverified in the absence of DNA. The germline V gene has CDR1 SQVTM and CDR2 ANQGSEA. CDR3 length equals 16 residues. This CDR3 is CSVDTGQGADYNEQFF.

The chain combines TRBV29-1 with TRBJ2-7; no DNA is available, so the TRBD1 call from TCRdb remains unchecked. Germline V gene lookup returns CDR1 SQVTM and CDR2 ANQGSEA. CDR3 length equals 13 residues. The CDR3 here is CSVVQGVIYEQYF.

The CDR3 here is CASSGRGATNNEQFF. The chain combines TRBV2 with TRBJ2-1; TCRdb's assignment of TRBD2 cannot be checked, as there is no DNA. Germline-derived CDR1 and CDR2 are SNHLY and FYNNEI. This CDR3 has 15 amino acids.

This chain connects TRBV29-1 to TRBJ1-5; absent DNA, TCRdb's TRBD1 call cannot be checked. This CDR3 is 16 amino acids long. Germline V gene data show CDR1 as SQVTM and CDR2 as ANQGSEA. The CDR3 loop reads CSVVGTGGIGNQPQHF. Drawing the rest from reference TRBV29-1 and TRBJ1-5, the complete variable domain is SAVISQKPSRDICQRGTSLTIQCQVDSQVTMMFWYRQQPGQSLTLIATANQGSEATYESGFVIDKFPISRPNLTFSTLTVSNMSPEDSSIYLCSVVGTGGIGNQPQHFGDGTRLSIL.

The chain carries TRBV14 and TRBJ2-7. Germline V lookup: CDR1 SGHDN, CDR2 FVKESK. The CDR3 consists of 14 residues. The CDR3 region is CASSQVNSAYEQYF.

The chain has TRBV5-1 and TRBJ1-2; without DNA, the TCRdb call of TRBD1 cannot be checked. This CDR3 contains 13 residues. From germline, CDR1 is SGHRS and CDR2 YFSETQ. CDR3 residues: CASSTGTVYGYTF.

The CDR3 protein is CASSGDTSSYEQYF. The genes are TRBV6-2 or TRBV6-3 and TRBJ2-7; TCRdb's D call, TRBD1, is unchecked because there is no DNA. There are 14 residues in the CDR3. Germline loops: CDR1 MNHEY, CDR2 SVGEGT.

This chain uses TRBV21-1 with TRBJ1-1. TRBV21-1 is flagged as a pseudogene. This CDR3 has 16 amino acids. The CDR3 sequence: CASSPKSRGRYTEAFF.

The chain links TRBV7-9 to TRBJ1-2; TCRdb's D call, TRBD1, is unchecked because there is no DNA. Germline V CDR1 and CDR2: SEHNR, FQNEAQ (reference sequence). The CDR3 has 15 residues. The CDR3 loop is CASSPRDIPNYGYTF. Complete variable domain (other parts from reference TRBV7-9 and TRBJ1-2): DTGVSQNPRHKITKRGQNVTFRCDPISEHNRLYWYRQTLGQGPEFLTYFQNEAQLEKSRLLSDRFSAERPKGSFSTLEIQRTEQGDSAMYLCASSPRDIPNYGYTFGSGTRLTVV.

The genes are TRBV7-9 and TRBJ2-2. The germline CDR1 and CDR2 sequences are SEHNR and FQNEAQ (reference sequence). This CDR3 is built from 11 residues. CDR3 sequence reads: CAISFTGELFF.

The chain joins TRBV28 to TRBJ2-5; TCRdb names TRBD2, which stays unverified in the absence of DNA. The CDR3 consists of 14 residues. Germline V lookup: CDR1 MDHEN, CDR2 SYDVKM. CDR3 sequence: CASRKGAAQETQYF.

The chain combines TRBV5-1 with TRBJ2-7; the TRBD1 assignment by TCRdb is unverifiable without DNA. Germline V lookup: CDR1 SGHRS, CDR2 YFSETQ. This CDR3 is 14 amino acids long. CDR3 amino acids: CASSPWASAYEQYF.

The rearrangement uses TRBV7-3 and TRBJ2-1; TCRdb outputs TRBD2, but without DNA this stays unchecked. Germline CDR1 SGHTA, CDR2 FQGTGA. This CDR3 comprises 15 residues. The CDR3 here is CASSLLAGVSNEQFF.

The gene calls are TRBV29-1 and TRBJ1-5; TCRdb's D call, TRBD1, is unchecked because there is no DNA. The CDR3 is made up of 14 amino acids. Germline V gene sequence: CDR1 SQVTM, CDR2 ANQGSEA. The CDR3: CSVGGGSGGQPQHF.

The chain links TRBV24-1 to TRBJ2-5. This CDR3 contains 11 residues. CDR1 and CDR2 from the germline V gene are KGHDR and SFDVKD. This CDR3 is CATSLGETQYF.

The chain employs TRBV7-9 and TRBJ2-1; TCRdb proposes TRBD2, but this gene call is untestable without DNA. Germline V gives CDR1 SEHNR, CDR2 FQNEAQ (reference sequence). The CDR3 spans 14 residues. The CDR3 here is CASSPSGRGNEQFF. Combining the CDR3 with reference TRBV7-9 and TRBJ2-1 gives the whole variable domain DTGVSQNPRHKITKRGQNVTFRCDPISEHNRLYWYRQTLGQGPEFLTYFQNEAQLEKSRLLSDRFSAERPKGSFSTLEIQRTEQGDSAMYLCASSPSGRGNEQFFGPGTRLTVL.

This sequence joins TRBV7-3 and TRBJ2-3; no DNA is available, so the TRBD1 call from TCRdb remains unchecked. Germline V gives CDR1 SGHTA, CDR2 FQGTGA. There are 15 residues in the CDR3. The CDR3 spells CASSHTGAATDTQYF.

This chain joins TRBV27 and TRBJ1-5. Germline V gene data show CDR1 as MNHEY and CDR2 as SMNVEV (reference sequence). The CDR3 covers 13 residues. CDR3 residues: CASSPKAYQPQHF.

The chain recombines TRBV30 with TRBJ1-1. CDR1 is GTSNPN and CDR2 is SVGIG in the germline V gene (reference sequence). The CDR3 has 16 amino acids. CDR3 residues: CAWSLPPAEMNTEAFF. The full variable domain, with the rest looked up from reference TRBV30 and TRBJ1-1, is SQTIHQWPATLVQPVGSPLSLECTVEGTSNPNLYWYRQAAGRGLQLLFYSVGIGQISSEVPQNLSASRPQDRQFILSSKKLLLSDSGFYLCAWSLPPAEMNTEAFFGQGTRLTVV.

The gene calls are TRBV15 and TRBJ2-7; TCRdb indicates TRBD1, and absent DNA this call remains unverified. The CDR3 consists of 16 residues. In germline, CDR1 is LNHNV, CDR2 YYDKDF (reference sequence). CDR3 sequence: CATSSRSGGNSYEQYF.

The genes are TRBV7-2 and TRBJ1-5; without DNA, the TCRdb call of TRBD1 cannot be checked. CDR1 SGHTA and CDR2 FQGNSA come from the germline V gene. CDR3 size: 16 residues. CDR3 region: CASSLAQGVLNQPQHF.

CDR3 sequence: CSARGLSHSVYGYTF. The chain has TRBV20-1 and TRBJ1-2. The CDR3 has 15 amino acids. Germline-derived CDR1 and CDR2 are DFQATT and SNEGSKA (reference sequence).

The CDR3 spells CTSSSASEAFF. V and J are TRBV27 and TRBJ1-1. CDR1 is MNHEY and CDR2 is SMNVEV in the germline V gene (reference sequence). The CDR3 consists of 11 residues.